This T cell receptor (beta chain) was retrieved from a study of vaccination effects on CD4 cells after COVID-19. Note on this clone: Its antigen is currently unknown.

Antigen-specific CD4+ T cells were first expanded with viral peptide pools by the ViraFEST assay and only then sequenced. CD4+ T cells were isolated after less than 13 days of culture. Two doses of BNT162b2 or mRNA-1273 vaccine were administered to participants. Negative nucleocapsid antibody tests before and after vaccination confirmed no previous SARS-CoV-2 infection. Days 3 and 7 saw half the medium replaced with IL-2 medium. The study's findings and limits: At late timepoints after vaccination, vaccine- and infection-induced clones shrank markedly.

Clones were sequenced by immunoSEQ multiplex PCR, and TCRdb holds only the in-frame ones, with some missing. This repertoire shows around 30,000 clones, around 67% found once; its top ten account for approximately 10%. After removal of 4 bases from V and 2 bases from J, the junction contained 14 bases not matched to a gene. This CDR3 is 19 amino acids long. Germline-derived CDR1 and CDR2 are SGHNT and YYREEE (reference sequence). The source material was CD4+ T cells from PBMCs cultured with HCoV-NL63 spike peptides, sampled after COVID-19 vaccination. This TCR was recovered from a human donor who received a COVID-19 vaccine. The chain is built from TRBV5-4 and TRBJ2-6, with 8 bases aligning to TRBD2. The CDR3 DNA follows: TGTGCCAGCAGCCGGGGGGGGATTAGGGCTCAGGCTGGGGCCAACGTCCTGACTTTC. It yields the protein CASSRGGIRAQAGANVLTF.